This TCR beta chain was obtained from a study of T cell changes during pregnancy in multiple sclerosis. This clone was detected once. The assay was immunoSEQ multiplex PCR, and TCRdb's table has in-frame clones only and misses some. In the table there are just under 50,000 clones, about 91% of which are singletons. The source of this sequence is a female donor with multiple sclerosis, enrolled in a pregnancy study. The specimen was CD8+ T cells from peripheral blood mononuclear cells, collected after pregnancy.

The CDR3 protein is CASSLGQLNNYGYTF. As DNA, the CDR3 is TGTGCCAGCAGCTTGGGACAGCTCAATAACTATGGCTACACCTTC. The rearrangement uses TRBV9 and TRBJ1-2; 7 bases line up with TRBD1. Trimming at V came to 4 bases and at J to 1 base, leaving 7 bases not matched to a gene. CDR1 and CDR2 from the germline V gene are SGDLS and YYNGEE. The CDR3 consists of 15 residues.